A single TCR beta chain is shown here with its context. The clone's antigen remains unknown. The sample holds no much larger clone one base away, and base qualities are not on file. This specimen belongs to a study of cytomegalovirus exposure and HLA in healthy donors (dated by TCRdb to 2015 to 2018). Some background on the complete study: An earlier analysis of a few hundred of the donors reported about 280 Gb of sequence data and 95 million to 130 million unique TCR beta sequences obtained from around 190 million T cells. An early release covering 500 to 750 HLA-typed donors comprised about 310 gigabases of sequencing data and tens of millions of unique TCR sequences. Of the roughly 400 genotyped donors, about 84% fell in the genetic ancestry cluster associated with self-reported Caucasian donors. The study aimed to test whether cataloging public T cell receptors could reveal signatures of past pathogen exposure. The study profiled the T cell repertoires of 500 to 800 subjects by immunosequencing and related them to cytomegalovirus serostatus. A separate validation cohort of about 110 different subjects was used in addition to the roughly 700-subject first cohort. To predict cytomegalovirus infection status, the study brought together high-throughput TCR immunosequencing, statistical association of individual TCRs with disease status, and machine learning. In a later analysis, previously published TCR beta repertoires from about 670 donors were re-analyzed and high-resolution HLA genotyping was added so that TCR occurrence patterns could be studied. In the later analysis, no new phenotypic data were used to find candidate immune exposures; instead, reliance was placed on TCR beta sequences and their occurrence across donors. In an earlier analysis of more than 550 of the donors, high-throughput TCR beta sequencing was used to judge whether each TCR beta V gene segment behaved as functional or pseudogenic. Donor age, sex, ethnicity and CMV serostatus were compiled together with the repertoire data. A later genetic analysis used genome-wide SNP genotypes for about 55% of the 666 donors, treating that subset as a discovery cohort. Every repertoire in the discovery cohort had been generated on one and the same sequencing platform. HLA typing covered class I and class II loci at four-digit resolution. The number of typed donors differed by locus: roughly 629-640 for A, B, C, DRB1 and DQB1; 500 to 550 for DQA1; around 580 for DPA1; and some 470 for DPB1. Because of strong linkage in the cohort, roughly five DR-DQ haplotypes were treated as single units for association and clustering. Among roughly 370 genotyped donors of the cohort, an average of approximately 230,000 unique TCR beta nucleotide sequences were sequenced per donor, 15% to 20% of them non-productive.

What the research found in general, with its limitations: Linkage disequilibrium might explain the correlated functional status among segregating V segments, but an unknown experimental factor could not be ruled out. Most TCR sequences were seen in very few donors, while some public TCRs were found in many individuals. A later analysis found that most CMV-associated TCR beta chains appeared HLA-restricted, with HLA associations seemingly driven largely by CMV exposure. In a later analysis, several top co-occurrence clusters were reported to appear linked to parvovirus B19, influenza, CMV and Epstein-Barr virus. The 87-base-pair reads could not distinguish some IMGT-functional V segments, including TRBV6-2 and TRBV6-3, so those segments were excluded. The sequencing pipeline was judged likely to have produced a cluster of highly shared sequence variants as a technical artifact. Presence/absence analyses assumed roughly uniform sequencing depth across donors, an assumption that may not hold. The study listed 150 to 200 TCR beta chains as associated with cytomegalovirus. In a later analysis, HLA-associated TCR beta chains were found to be more clonally expanded and to have lower generation probabilities than equally common non-associated chains. A further reported finding was that TCR beta sequences accurately predicted the HLA-A and HLA-B alleles for most subjects in the first cohort. A later genetic analysis reported fewer N-insertions in productive TCRs among donors in an Asian-associated ancestry cluster than the roughly 690-donor mean. Because HLA typing was unavailable for some donors at each locus, only the typed subset was used in association tests. The classifier was reported to diagnose cytomegalovirus status with high specificity and sensitivity in both the original cohort and the validation cohort. According to the authors, the approach could potentially be generalized to other disease states and immunological phenotypes. V-gene and J-gene trimming of TCR beta chains was associated with a missense DCLRE1C variant in a later genetic analysis, and the association was replicated in an independent cohort. Assigning TCR associations to individual alleles was difficult when HLA alleles, especially DR and DQ, strongly co-occurred. The only immune exposure information available for the cohort was CMV serostatus. In vitro tests confirmed that a few of the cytomegalovirus-associated TCR beta chains recognize cytomegalovirus antigens. A later analysis found that TCR association rates varied across HLA loci, with DRB1 alleles showing the most associated TCRs and HLA-C alleles the fewest. Because counts were too low, seventeen rarely observed V segments, including chromosome 9 orphons, were excluded from the earlier analysis of 587 of the donors. Specific HLA alleles were associated with some 15,000 TCR beta sequences at a false discovery rate of 0.05 in a later analysis. The cohort was sequenced for TCR beta chains only, and without alpha or paired-chain data the features that could be detected were limited. In an earlier analysis of fewer than 700 of the donors, most TCR beta V segments appeared in productive rearrangements about 90% or about 30% of the time, broadly matching IMGT annotations.

The method behind the library was the immunoSEQ multiplex PCR assay. A mixture of 60 forward primers for TCR Vbeta segments and 13 reverse primers for TCR Jbeta segments was used in the multiplex PCR. A multiplex PCR assay on genomic DNA amplified the CDR3 region of rearranged TCR beta genes. The amplified TCR beta libraries were sequenced on the Illumina HiSeq System as 87-base-pair reads. The original pipeline was this. A later analysis tallied 70 million to 100 million unique TCR beta chains across the 600 to 700 repertoires, and about 12 million of those chains were shared by two or more donors. Raw reads were error-corrected and collapsed into unique sequences by a nearest-neighbor algorithm in which closely related sequences were merged to remove PCR and sequencing errors. V, D and J gene segments were assigned by aligning CDR3 sequences to IMGT reference sequences. For a sequence to be retained, a match of at least six nucleotides to both a V gene segment and a J gene segment was required. Rearrangements were classified as productive when the CDR3 lacked stop codons and remained in frame with V and J, and all other rearrangements were classified as non-productive. CDR3 was defined by IMGT convention, running from the second conserved V-encoded cysteine to the conserved J-encoded phenylalanine. Sequences without an unambiguous match to a single V gene segment were excluded from the earlier analysis of approximately 600 of the donors. In an earlier analysis of approximately 590 of the donors, V segments were called functional above 56.7% productive rearrangements and were called segregating when the between-donor standard deviation exceeded 5%. To diagnose cytomegalovirus status from the catalog of TCR beta chain sequences, a statistical classification framework was built. In a later analysis, V and J genes were assigned by comparing TCR nucleotide sequences against IMGT/GENE-DB human TR gene sequences. Using the TCRdist pipeline, a later analysis assigned CDR3 sequences along with most-parsimonious VDJ recombination scenarios. A later analysis defined each TCR beta chain by its CDR3 amino acid sequence plus V-gene family, and excluded reads lacking a unique V-gene family. As a way to deal with suspected cross-contamination and a sequencing artifact, a later analysis dropped 450 to 600 nucleotide sequences that were highly shared and had low generation probability. In a later analysis, a clonal expansion index was calculated for each public chain from normalized within-repertoire ranks of inferred template counts. A later analysis computed generation probabilities with a VDJ recombination model fitted to out-of-frame rearrangements, and checked the results against IGoR. A later analysis scored TCR-TCR, TCR-HLA and TCR-CMV co-occurrence with hypergeometric tests, applying a repertoire-size bias correction to TCR pairs. To estimate false discovery rates, a later analysis permuted the HLA or CMV assignments 20 times. A later analysis grouped co-occurring TCRs with DBSCAN, adding TCRdist sequence similarity when clustering within HLA-allele-positive subsets. For co-occurrence clustering, repertoires with fewer than 30,000 or more than 120,000 public chains were excluded, along with 5 or 6 repertoires with anomalous nucleotide sharing. Held by TCRdb, this immuneACCESS table contains in-frame sequences only and omits some clones. Under half of the omission traces to an unresolved V gene where checked; the cause of the rest is unknown. That table furnishes V, J and clone size, whereas the DNA furnished D and trimming. This sample gives roughly 160,000 clones in total; approximately 71% of them show up just once. The top ten clones comprise approximately 5.6% of the sample.

The CDR3 goes from the cysteine to the phenylalanine over 15 residues. Only CDR3 DNA remains: 45 bases, in frame from the first base. V gives up 4 bases and J gives up 0 bases, and the segment between their germline ends measures 11 bases. CDR1 and CDR2 (KGHSH, LQKENI) derive from the germline V gene. In total, over 600 healthy bone marrow donors made up the cohort. At the time of sampling, all cohort members were nominally healthy, though unrecorded immune exposures were likely present. The donor tested CMV seropositive, placing the donor among the 289 seropositive members of the cohort. Every donor gave a peripheral blood sample, and the peripheral blood mononuclear cells from that sample were used for TCR beta sequencing. Genomic DNA extraction from the blood cell samples was performed with the Qiagen DNeasy Blood Extraction Kit.

This receptor chain uses TRBV18 and TRBJ2-3; the best D guess is TRBD1, with 6 bases matching. What was sequenced was PBMCs. This TCR derives from a woman younger than 35 in good health and CMV-seropositive. The CDR3 has the sequence CASSLRQASTDTQYF. The sequenced DNA: TGTGCCAGCTCACTGAGACAGGCGAGCACAGATACGCAGTATTTT.